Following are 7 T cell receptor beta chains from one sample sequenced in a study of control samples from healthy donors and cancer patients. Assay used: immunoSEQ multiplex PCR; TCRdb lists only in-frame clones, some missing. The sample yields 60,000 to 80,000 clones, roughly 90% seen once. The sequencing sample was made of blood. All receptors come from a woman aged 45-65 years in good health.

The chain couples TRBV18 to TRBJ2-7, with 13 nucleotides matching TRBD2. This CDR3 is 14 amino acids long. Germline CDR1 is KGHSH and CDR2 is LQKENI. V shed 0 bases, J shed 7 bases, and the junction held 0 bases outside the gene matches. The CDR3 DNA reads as TGTGCCAGCTCACCACCGGGACTAGCGGGAGAGCAGTACTTC. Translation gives CASSPPGLAGEQYF.

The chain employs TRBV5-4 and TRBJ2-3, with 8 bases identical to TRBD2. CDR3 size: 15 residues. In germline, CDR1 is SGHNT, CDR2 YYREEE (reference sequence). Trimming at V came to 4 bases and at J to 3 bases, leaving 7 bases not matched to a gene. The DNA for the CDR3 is TGTGCCAGCAGCCCAACTAGCGGCCGTACAGATACGCAGTATTTT. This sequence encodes CASSPTSGRTDTQYF.

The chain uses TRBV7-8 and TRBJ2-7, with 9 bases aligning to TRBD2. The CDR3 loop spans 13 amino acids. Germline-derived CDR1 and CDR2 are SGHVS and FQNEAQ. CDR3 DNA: TGTGCTTCATCGGCGGGAGGGCCTAACGAGCAGTACTTC. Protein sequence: CASSAGGPNEQYF.

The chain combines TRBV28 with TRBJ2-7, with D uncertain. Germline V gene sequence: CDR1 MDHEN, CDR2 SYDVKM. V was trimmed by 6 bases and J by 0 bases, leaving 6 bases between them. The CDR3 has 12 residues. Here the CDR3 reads CASSQFSYEQYF. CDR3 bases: TGTGCCAGCAGCCAATTCTCCTACGAGCAGTACTTC.

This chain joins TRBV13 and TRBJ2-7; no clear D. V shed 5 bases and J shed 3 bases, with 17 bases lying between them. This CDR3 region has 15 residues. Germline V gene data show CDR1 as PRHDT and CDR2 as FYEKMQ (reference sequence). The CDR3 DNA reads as TGTGCCAGCAGCAAACAATCGGGCTATAACTACGAGCAGTACTTC. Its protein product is CASSKQSGYNYEQYF.

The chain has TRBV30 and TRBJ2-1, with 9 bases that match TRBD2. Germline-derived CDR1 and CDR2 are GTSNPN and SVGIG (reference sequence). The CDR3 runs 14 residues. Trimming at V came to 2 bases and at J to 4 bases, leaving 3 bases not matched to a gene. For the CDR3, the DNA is TGTGCCTGGAGTTTCACTAGCGGGTACAATGAGCAGTTCTTC. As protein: CAWSFTSGYNEQFF.

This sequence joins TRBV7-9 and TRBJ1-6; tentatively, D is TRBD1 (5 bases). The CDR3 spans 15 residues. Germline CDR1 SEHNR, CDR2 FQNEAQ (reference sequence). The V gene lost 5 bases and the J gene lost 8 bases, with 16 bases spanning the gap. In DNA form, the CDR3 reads TGTGCCAGCAGCCTAAATACGGGACGGCATTCACCCCTCCACTTT. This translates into CASSLNTGRHSPLHF.